The clone carrying this T cell receptor (beta chain) was seen only a few times. These data are taken from a study of human T cells and chemical hapten exposure. Study-level information: Upper inner arm skin measuring approximately 2 cm by approximately 2 cm received 2% DPC for sensitization. Upper back patch tests used 0.01% DPC, scored after 6 days. Small differences in pooled library volume mainly drove the variation in TCR yields per sample.

Each CDR3 protein is one row after TCRdb ran MiXCR on the RACE reads. The sample includes under 110,000 distinct CDR3 sequences, 9.5% to 15% of them seen just once. The CDR3 loop spans 13 amino acids. Germline CDR1 reads LNHDA; CDR2 reads SQIVND (reference sequence). V lost 6 bases and J lost 1, with 10 bases in between. Time point specified: pre-sensitization, week 0. Treatment reported: therapeutic diphenylcyclopropenone sensitization with weekly scalp DPC. The rearrangement uses TRBV19 and TRBJ2-7; D ambiguous. This clonotype was sampled from a woman between 45 and 60 years old with alopecia areata. Some clones in this sample may be carry-over from other donors' samples. The input for sequencing was whole blood, taken in connection with sensitization to the hapten diphenylcyclopropenone (DPC). This chain's CDR3 is CASSAQTSYEQYF. In nucleotides, the CDR3 is TGTGCCAGTAGCGCGCAGACTTCCTACGAGCAGTACTTC.